This is a list of T cell receptor beta chains from one sample in a study of T cells in Graves' hyperthyroidism and ophthalmopathy. Each CDR3 protein is one row after TCRdb ran MiXCR on the multiplex PCR reads. Of about 500,000 distinct CDR3 sequences detected, around an eighth appear once; the ten largest clones hold 17%. Material for sequencing was blood. Every receptor here comes from a young woman with Graves' hyperthyroidism. Both conserved end residues are part of each CDR3. D genes are given only for firm matches. Size values are once, few and many counts, or a class for expanded clones, and some rows have none.

j_gene: TRBJ1-6
d_gene: TRBD1
abundance: many
v_gene: TRBV7-9
CDR3nt: TGTGCCAGCAGCCCTCGAGGGACAGCCACTAATTCACCCCTCCACTTT
CDR3aa: CASSPRGTATNSPLHF

j_gene: TRBJ1-2
d_gene: -
abundance: -
v_gene: TRBV30
CDR3nt: TGTGCCTGGAAACCTAAAGGGCGGCGAGACTTCTATGGCTACACCTTC
CDR3aa: CAWKPKGRRDFYGYTF

j_gene: TRBJ1-1
d_gene: -
abundance: many
v_gene: TRBV20-1
CDR3nt: TGCAGTGCCAACTACCTTGGTTTCGCTGAAGCTTTCTTT
CDR3aa: CSANYLGFAEAFF

j_gene: TRBJ2-7
d_gene: -
abundance: many
v_gene: TRBV5-1
CDR3nt: TGCGCCAGCAGCTTGACAAGGGGGCGCGGGGCAGACGAGCAGTACTTC
CDR3aa: CASSLTRGRGADEQYF

j_gene: TRBJ2-1
d_gene: TRBD1
abundance: many
v_gene: TRBV10-2
CDR3nt: TGCGCCAGCAGTGAGCCGAATCAACAGGGGAGCTCCTACAATGAGCAGTTCTTC
CDR3aa: CASSEPNQQGSSYNEQFF

j_gene: TRBJ2-6
d_gene: -
abundance: many
v_gene: TRBV20-1
CDR3nt: TGCAGTGCAACAGCCTCTGGGGCCAACGTCCTGACTTTC
CDR3aa: CSATASGANVLTF

j_gene: TRBJ2-7
d_gene: TRBD2
abundance: few
v_gene: TRBV4-1
CDR3nt: TGCGCCAGCAGCCAAAGGACTAGCGGGGACTACGAGCAGTACTTC
CDR3aa: CASSQRTSGDYEQYF

j_gene: TRBJ2-3
d_gene: TRBD2
abundance: -
v_gene: TRBV7-3
CDR3nt: TGTGCCAGCAGCTTAGCCGCTAGCGGGGGCACAGATACGCAGTATTTT
CDR3aa: CASSLAASGGTDTQYF

j_gene: TRBJ2-1
d_gene: TRBD2
abundance: -
v_gene: TRBV20-1
CDR3nt: TGCAGTGCTAGAGGAAGACTAGCGGGAGTTTACAATGAGCAGTTCTTC
CDR3aa: CSARGRLAGVYNEQFF

j_gene: TRBJ1-5
d_gene: -
abundance: few
v_gene: TRBV19
CDR3nt: TGTGCCAGTAGTATACCCCCGCGGCAGGGCAATCAGCCCCAGCATTTT
CDR3aa: CASSIPPRQGNQPQHF

j_gene: TRBJ2-3
d_gene: -
abundance: many
v_gene: TRBV5-6
CDR3nt: TGTGCCAGCAGCTTCCTCGGGGGCGAGGCAGATACGCAGTATTTT
CDR3aa: CASSFLGGEADTQYF

j_gene: TRBJ2-1
d_gene: TRBD1
abundance: few
v_gene: TRBV7-3
CDR3nt: TGTGCCAGCAGCTTAAAGGGCAGGGACAGCCCCAATGAGCAGTTCTTC
CDR3aa: CASSLKGRDSPNEQFF

j_gene: TRBJ2-3
d_gene: -
abundance: -
v_gene: TRBV9
CDR3nt: TGTGCCAGCCGCGCCGATCTAGGATTGGATACGCAGTATTTT
CDR3aa: CASRADLGLDTQYF

j_gene: TRBJ2-5
d_gene: TRBD1
abundance: few
v_gene: TRBV3-1
CDR3nt: TGTGCCAGCAGCCAAGACCCGGACAGGGTAGAGACCCAGTACTTC
CDR3aa: CASSQDPDRVETQYF

j_gene: TRBJ2-7
d_gene: TRBD1
abundance: many
v_gene: TRBV5-1
CDR3nt: TGCGCCAGCAGCTTGGCCGAGACAGGGGAGACCTACGAGCAGTACTTC
CDR3aa: CASSLAETGETYEQYF

j_gene: TRBJ2-7
d_gene: -
abundance: many
v_gene: TRBV11-3
CDR3nt: TGTGCCAGCAGCTTAGTCAGTGTAACCTACGAGCAGTACTTC
CDR3aa: CASSLVSVTYEQYF

j_gene: TRBJ2-1
d_gene: TRBD2
abundance: -
v_gene: TRBV7-2
CDR3nt: TGTGCCAGCAGGACTAGCGTGAGGAGGTACAATGAGCAGTTCTTC
CDR3aa: CASRTSVRRYNEQFF

j_gene: TRBJ2-5
d_gene: -
abundance: many
v_gene: TRBV12-3/TRBV12-4
CDR3nt: TGTGCCAGCAGTTTTAGCAGAAGACAAGAGACCCAGTACTTC
CDR3aa: CASSFSRRQETQYF

j_gene: TRBJ2-1
d_gene: -
abundance: many
v_gene: TRBV10-3
CDR3nt: TGTGCCATCAGCCCCCGGGACTCAAAAGGGGGGCAGTTCTTC
CDR3aa: CAISPRDSKGGQFF

j_gene: TRBJ1-4
d_gene: TRBD1
abundance: few
v_gene: TRBV29-1
CDR3nt: TGCAGCGTTGAAGACGACAGGGGTTATGAAAAACTGTTTTTT
CDR3aa: CSVEDDRGYEKLFF

j_gene: TRBJ1-1
d_gene: -
abundance: many
v_gene: TRBV5-1
CDR3nt: TGCGCCAGCAGTCCCGGTCCGAACACTGAAGCTTTCTTT
CDR3aa: CASSPGPNTEAFF

j_gene: TRBJ2-3
d_gene: TRBD2
abundance: -
v_gene: TRBV9
CDR3nt: TGTGCCAGCAGCCCCATGGGACTAGCGGGAGGGCCTACAGATACGCAGTATTTT
CDR3aa: CASSPMGLAGGPTDTQYF

j_gene: TRBJ1-4
d_gene: -
abundance: many
v_gene: TRBV3-1
CDR3nt: TGTGCCAGCAGCCCTATTGCCGGACATAATGAAAAACTGTTTTTT
CDR3aa: CASSPIAGHNEKLFF

j_gene: TRBJ2-7
d_gene: -
abundance: many
v_gene: TRBV6-2/TRBV6-3
CDR3nt: TGTGCCAGCAGTTACTCAGGACCCTACGAGCAGTACTTC
CDR3aa: CASSYSGPYEQYF

j_gene: TRBJ2-7
d_gene: -
abundance: -
v_gene: TRBV24-1
CDR3nt: TGTGCCACAGGTCCTACGGGTTCCTACGAGCAGTACTTC
CDR3aa: CATGPTGSYEQYF

j_gene: TRBJ1-2
d_gene: TRBD1
abundance: -
v_gene: TRBV5-6
CDR3nt: TGTGCCAGCAGCTCGCGACAGGGCCATGGCTACACCTTC
CDR3aa: CASSSRQGHGYTF

j_gene: TRBJ2-1
d_gene: TRBD2
abundance: many
v_gene: TRBV7-3
CDR3nt: TGTGCCAGCAGCCAGGGACTAGGTCTCTACAATGAGCAGTTCTTC
CDR3aa: CASSQGLGLYNEQFF

j_gene: TRBJ1-5
d_gene: TRBD1
abundance: many
v_gene: TRBV19
CDR3nt: TGTGCCAGTACCCATAGGAGGGACAGAGGCAATCAGCCCCAGCATTTT
CDR3aa: CASTHRRDRGNQPQHF

j_gene: TRBJ2-3
d_gene: TRBD2
abundance: many
v_gene: TRBV11-2
CDR3nt: TGTGCCAGCAGCTTAGCCGGGCGGGGGACAGATACGCAGTATTTT
CDR3aa: CASSLAGRGTDTQYF

j_gene: TRBJ1-2
d_gene: -
abundance: many
v_gene: TRBV29-1
CDR3nt: TGCAGCGACTTACAGCAGGGATATGGCTACACCTTC
CDR3aa: CSDLQQGYGYTF

j_gene: TRBJ2-2
d_gene: TRBD2
abundance: many
v_gene: TRBV29-1
CDR3nt: TGCAGCGTCGACGGACTAGCGGGGGCCGCGAACACCGGGGAGCTGTTTTTT
CDR3aa: CSVDGLAGAANTGELFF

j_gene: TRBJ2-1
d_gene: TRBD2
abundance: many
v_gene: TRBV20-1
CDR3nt: TGCAGTGCTCCCTTGGGACTAGCGGGGTACAATGAGCAGTTCTTC
CDR3aa: CSAPLGLAGYNEQFF

j_gene: TRBJ1-2
d_gene: -
abundance: many
v_gene: TRBV12-3/TRBV12-4
CDR3nt: TGTGCCAGCAGTTTGGGGGACCGGGGGTACTATGGCTACACCTTC
CDR3aa: CASSLGDRGYYGYTF

j_gene: TRBJ2-3
d_gene: TRBD2
abundance: few
v_gene: TRBV5-1
CDR3nt: TGCGCCAGCAGCTTGCCCAGCGGGAGCCACCCCCGCACAGATACGCAGTATTTT
CDR3aa: CASSLPSGSHPRTDTQYF

j_gene: TRBJ2-1
d_gene: TRBD2
abundance: -
v_gene: TRBV11-3
CDR3nt: TGTACCAGCAGCTTAGGACTAGCGGGATACAATGAGCAGTTCTTC
CDR3aa: CTSSLGLAGYNEQFF

j_gene: TRBJ1-1
d_gene: -
abundance: many
v_gene: TRBV12-3/TRBV12-4
CDR3nt: TGTGCCAGCAGTTTATCGGGGGTGACTGAAGCTTTCTTT
CDR3aa: CASSLSGVTEAFF

j_gene: TRBJ1-3
d_gene: -
abundance: -
v_gene: TRBV7-2
CDR3nt: TGTGCCAGCGCCCCTGGGGGCTCTGGAAACACCATATATTTT
CDR3aa: CASAPGGSGNTIYF

j_gene: TRBJ1-2
d_gene: -
abundance: many
v_gene: TRBV19
CDR3nt: TGTGCCAGTAGTGTAGGGATTGATGGCTACACCTTC
CDR3aa: CASSVGIDGYTF